Each of the 27 T cell receptor beta chains below was sequenced from the same sample in a study of cytomegalovirus exposure and HLA in healthy donors. Method: immunoSEQ multiplex PCR; TCRdb's copy keeps in-frame clones and lacks some. The sample lists under 200,000 clones, roughly 89% occurring once. Sample: PBMCs. All receptors come from a woman between 18 and 29 years old in good health and CMV-seropositive.

The chain employs TRBV28 and TRBJ1-2, with 7 bases that match TRBD1. Germline trimming cut 8 bases from V and 7 bases from J; bases unmatched to any gene: 10. The CDR3 length is 13 residues. The germline V gene has CDR1 MDHEN and CDR2 SYDVKM. The CDR3 DNA is TGTGCCAGCGTCGGCAGGGGGTTGCTTGGCTACACCTTC. Its protein is CASVGRGLLGYTF.

The chain has TRBV2 and TRBJ1-2, with D perhaps matching TRBD1 (6 bases). The CDR3 length is 13 residues. V dropped 8 bases and J dropped 3 bases, with 13 bases sitting between them. From germline, CDR1 is SNHLY and CDR2 FYNNEI. Here the CDR3 DNA reads TGTGCCAGCTGGAAGGACAGACACTATGGCTACACCTTC. Translated, it gives CASWKDRHYGYTF.

The rearrangement links TRBV10-3 to TRBJ2-7; D uncertain. The CDR3 loop spans 14 amino acids. The germline V and J ends were trimmed by 4 bases and 0 bases, with 10 bases remaining between them. The germline CDR1 and CDR2 sequences are ENHRY and SYGVKD. The CDR3, as DNA: TGTGCCATCAGTGGAAGTACCAGCTCCTACGAGCAGTACTTC. This codes for CAISGSTSSYEQYF.

This chain joins TRBV18 and TRBJ2-7; D remains unclear. V lost 2 bases and J 1 base, leaving 3 bases between the germline ends. Looked up from germline, CDR1 is KGHSH and CDR2 is LQKENI. CDR3 length equals 12 residues. The chain's CDR3 is CASSPVSYEQYF. Written as DNA, the CDR3 is TGTGCCAGCTCACCAGTATCCTACGAGCAGTACTTC.

This clone has just a few counts. This chain connects TRBV6-1 to TRBJ1-2; D unresolved. Trimming shortened V by 3 bases and J by 4 bases, and 15 bases separated the two germline ends. The germline gives CDR1 MNHNS, CDR2 SASEGT. This CDR3 contains 15 residues. This CDR3 is CASSDSINGLYGYTF. The CDR3 DNA sequence: TGTGCCAGCAGTGACTCGATCAATGGGCTCTATGGCTACACCTTC.

The CDR3 loop is CASSLLGTALFF. Written as DNA, the CDR3 is TGTGCCAGCAGTTTGCTCGGGACAGCTCTATTCTTC. The chain combines TRBV28 with TRBJ2-1; 7 nucleotides line up with TRBD1. Germline CDR1 and CDR2: MDHEN and SYDVKM. Unmatched junction bases numbered 9, after V lost 3 bases and J lost 16 bases. The CDR3 has 12 amino acids.

The chain carries TRBV6-1 and TRBJ1-1, with D perhaps matching TRBD1 (6 bases). This CDR3 contains 14 residues. From germline, CDR1 is MNHNS and CDR2 SASEGT. V lost 4 bases and J 4 bases, leaving 13 bases between the germline ends. CDR3 amino acids: CASSVQGGGTEAFF. The CDR3, as DNA: TGTGCCAGCAGTGTTCAGGGAGGGGGCACTGAAGCTTTCTTT.

The chain couples TRBV9 to TRBJ1-5; TRBD1 aligns across 7 bases. After removal of 0 bases from V and 2 bases from J, the junction contained 8 bases not matched to a gene. This CDR3 contains 17 residues. Germline V lookup: CDR1 SGDLS, CDR2 YYNGEE. The CDR3 protein is CASSVDAGGLGNQPQHF. The CDR3 coding sequence is TGTGCCAGCAGCGTAGATGCAGGGGGTTTAGGCAATCAGCCCCAGCATTTT.

The rearrangement links TRBV9 to TRBJ1-3; 7 bases fit TRBD1. The CDR3 is 16 amino acids. With V trimmed by 4 bases and J by 1 base, 8 bases remained unmatched. From germline, CDR1 is SGDLS and CDR2 YYNGEE. The CDR3 loop is CASSKGGQLSGNTIYF. In DNA, the CDR3 is TGTGCCAGCAGCAAAGGGGGACAGCTATCTGGAAACACCATATATTTT.

The chain couples TRBV18 to TRBJ1-3, with D maybe TRBD1 (6 bases). The CDR3 extends over 16 amino acids. Germline assignment: CDR1 KGHSH and CDR2 LQKENI. V gave up 3 bases and J gave up 4 bases, with 16 bases separating them. This CDR3 is CASSPFGGARGNTIYF. DNA for the CDR3: TGTGCCAGCTCACCTTTCGGGGGGGCGCGAGGAAACACCATATATTTT.

The gene calls are TRBV6-5 and TRBJ2-3, with 10 bases that match TRBD2. The V and J ends lost 4 bases and 4 bases, in that order; junction bases with no gene match: 5. The CDR3 covers 15 residues. Germline V gene data show CDR1 as MNHEY and CDR2 as SVGAGI. The CDR3 DNA reads TGTGCCAGCAGTTCCGAGCGGGGGGGCCCAGATACGCAGTATTTT. Translating gives CASSSERGGPDTQYF.

Turning to this clone: Other DNA sequences of this sample code for an identical CDR3. The rearrangement uses TRBV7-9 and TRBJ2-7; 8 nucleotides agree with TRBD2. J gave up 5 bases and V 5 bases, and 2 bases lay outside the gene matches. The CDR3 covers 12 residues. Germline V gives CDR1 SEHNR, CDR2 FQNEAQ (reference sequence). The CDR3 DNA follows: TGTGCCAGCAGCCCAGCGGGAGACGAGCAGTACTTC. This translates into CASSPAGDEQYF.

The chain uses TRBV6-4 and TRBJ2-1, with TRBD2 matching 8 bases. The CDR3 covers 16 residues. CDR1 MRHNA and CDR2 SNTAGT come from the germline V gene. With 6 bases clipped from V and 0 bases from J, the junction kept 7 bases outside the gene matches. The CDR3 DNA is TGTGCCAGCAGCCCCTCAAGCGGGGGCTCCTACAATGAGCAGTTCTTC. This sequence encodes CASSPSSGGSYNEQFF.

This chain joins TRBV7-6 and TRBJ1-4; unclear D gene. This CDR3 is built from 12 residues. CDR1 and CDR2 from the germline V gene are SGHVS and FNYEAQ. Trimming removed 2 bases from V and 8 bases from J, with 6 bases in between. CDR3 bases: TGTGCCAGCAGCTTACGGGGAGAAAAACTGTTTTTT. Translating gives CASSLRGEKLFF.

The rearrangement uses TRBV5-1 and TRBJ1-1; D remains ambiguous. V was clipped by 0 bases and J by 7 bases, with 22 bases between them. The CDR3 loop spans 17 amino acids. Germline CDR1 and CDR2: SGHRS and YFSETQ. The CDR3 coding sequence is TGCGCCAGCAGCTTGGCCGGAACAGTCAGCCGAACTGGTGAAGCTTTCTTT. Protein: CASSLAGTVSRTGEAFF. The variable domain in full, with the rest retrieved from reference TRBV5-1 and TRBJ1-1, is KAGVTQTPRYLIKTRGQQVTLSCSPISGHRSVSWYQQTPGQGLQFLFEYFSETQRNKGNFPGRFSGRQFSNSRSEMNVSTLELGDSALYLCASSLAGTVSRTGEAFFGQGTRLTVV.

The V and J genes are TRBV6-5 and TRBJ2-6; TRBD1 agrees at 7 bases. The CDR3 length is 15 residues. The germline V gene has CDR1 MNHEY and CDR2 SVGAGI. The J segment lost 2 bases and the V segment lost 5 bases, leaving 3 bases of the junction unmatched. This chain's CDR3 is CASSPTGAGANVLTF. In DNA, the CDR3 is TGTGCCAGCAGTCCAACAGGGGCTGGGGCCAACGTCCTGACTTTC.

V usage is TRBV7-8 and J usage is TRBJ2-5, with TRBD2 as a possible D gene (6 bases). V lost 2 bases and J 5 bases, leaving 21 bases between the germline ends. The CDR3 length is 17 residues. CDR1 and CDR2 (germline): SGHVS, FQNEAQ. The CDR3 reads CASSLPLVGLLEETQYF. DNA for the CDR3: TGTGCCAGCAGCTTACCGCTAGTGGGACTCCTAGAGGAGACCCAGTACTTC. The whole variable domain, filled in from reference TRBV7-8 and TRBJ2-5, reads GAGVSQSPRYKVAKRGQDVALRCDPISGHVSLFWYQQALGQGPEFLTYFQNEAQLDKSGLPSDRFFAERPEGSVSTLKIQRTQQEDSAVYLCASSLPLVGLLEETQYFGPGTRLLVL.

This chain links TRBV9 with TRBJ2-1; 8 nucleotides match TRBD2. Unmatched junction bases numbered 10, after V lost 3 bases and J lost 2 bases. The CDR3 is 17 amino acids. Germline CDR1 SGDLS, CDR2 YYNGEE. CDR3 DNA: TGTGCCAGCAGCGCCCCCGTGGGACTAGAGGCCTACAATGAGCAGTTCTTC. Protein: CASSAPVGLEAYNEQFF.

This clone showed up just once. The chain combines TRBV6-5 with TRBJ1-2; D possibly corresponds to TRBD1 (5 bases). Germline CDR1 and CDR2: MNHEY and SVGAGI. Trimming removed 8 bases from V and 0 bases from J, with 16 bases in between. The CDR3 is made up of 15 amino acids. DNA for the CDR3: TGTGCCAGCCGCGGAGCAGGGCGCTCTAACTATGGCTACACCTTC. Amino acid sequence: CASRGAGRSNYGYTF.

The gene calls are TRBV6-5 and TRBJ2-7, with D possibly TRBD1 on 6 matching bases. Germline V CDR1 and CDR2: MNHEY, SVGAGI. This CDR3 has 14 residues. V was trimmed by 6 bases and J by 3 bases, leaving 15 bases between them. This chain's CDR3 is CASRLTGVGYEQYF. Written as DNA, the CDR3 is TGTGCCAGCAGGTTGACAGGAGTCGGCTACGAGCAGTACTTC.

A remark on this clone: Additional DNA sequences in this sample encode the identical CDR3. The chain links TRBV6-5 to TRBJ2-5; 10 positions match TRBD2. Unmatched junction bases numbered 6, after V lost 4 bases and J lost 4 bases. The CDR3 loop spans 15 amino acids. Germline V gene sequence: CDR1 MNHEY, CDR2 SVGAGI. The DNA of the CDR3 is TGTGCCAGCAGTTCCACAAGCGGGGGGGCAGAGACCCAGTACTTC. It translates to CASSSTSGGAETQYF.

This clone was seen only once. The chain has TRBV27 and TRBJ2-1; TRBD2 is a possible D gene (6 bases). In germline, CDR1 is MNHEY, CDR2 SMNVEV (reference sequence). The CDR3 contains 12 residues. V lost 11 bases and J 1 base, leaving 9 bases between the germline ends. The CDR3 protein is CAGGKSYNEQFF. The CDR3 DNA reads as TGTGCCGGGGGGAAATCCTACAATGAGCAGTTCTTC.

This chain connects TRBV7-8 to TRBJ1-5; a possible D gene is TRBD1 (6 bases). Germline V lookup: CDR1 SGHVS, CDR2 FQNEAQ. Trimming took off 2 bases at V and 6 bases at J, with 8 bases between the two ends. CDR3 length equals 13 residues. In nucleotides, the CDR3 is TGTGCCAGCAGCTTAAGGGGGACTCAGCCCCAGCATTTT. This codes for CASSLRGTQPQHF.

The chain is built from TRBV27 and TRBJ2-3; the D gene is possibly TRBD1 (5 bases). The CDR3 runs to 13 residues. Germline V gives CDR1 MNHEY, CDR2 SMNVEV (reference sequence). V gave up 8 bases and J gave up 2 bases, with 11 bases separating them. CDR3 coding DNA: TGTGCCAGCGCAAGGGGCCCCACAGATACGCAGTATTTT. Translating gives CASARGPTDTQYF.

This sequence joins TRBV13 and TRBJ2-7; 12 positions match TRBD1. The CDR3 is 15 residues long. J lost 6 bases, V lost 4 bases, and 7 bases had no gene match. Germline V gene sequence: CDR1 PRHDT, CDR2 FYEKMQ (reference sequence). The CDR3 protein is CASSSDRDRGLEQYF. Here the CDR3 DNA reads TGTGCCAGCAGCTCCGACCGGGACAGGGGGCTCGAGCAGTACTTC.

This chain uses TRBV7-9 with TRBJ2-7, with 10 bases identical to TRBD2. V shed 5 bases and J 5 bases; nucleotides not matched to a gene: 3. The CDR3 is 13 amino acids. Germline V gene sequence: CDR1 SEHNR, CDR2 FQNEAQ (reference sequence). For the CDR3, the DNA is TGTGCCAGCAGCCGTCTAGCGGGAGACGAGCAGTACTTC. It codes for CASSRLAGDEQYF.

The chain couples TRBV20-1 to TRBJ2-3, with 8 nucleotides matching TRBD2. Germline assignment: CDR1 DFQATT and CDR2 SNEGSKA (reference sequence). CDR3 length equals 11 residues. Losses at the gene ends were 6 bases for V and 11 bases for J; bases not matched to a gene: 7. The CDR3 spells CSARTSGKQYF. The CDR3 DNA reads as TGCAGTGCCAGAACTAGCGGAAAGCAGTATTTT.